This passage covers 29 T cell receptor beta chains from one sample sequenced in a study of beta chain features in type 1 diabetes. Isolated RNA was reverse transcribed in full, so expressed TCRB transcripts were sequenced. The protocol was immunoSEQ multiplex PCR, while the TCRdb copy is restricted to in-frame clones and leaves out a portion. The table has hundreds of thousands of clones, roughly 31% seen once. The sample was naive CD4+ T cells from blood. The receptors shown here come from a man aged 18 to 30 in good health.

The chain recombines TRBV19 with TRBJ2-7; unclear D gene. Germline V lookup: CDR1 LNHDA, CDR2 SQIVND (reference sequence). CDR3 length: 14 amino acids. The germline V and J ends were trimmed by 2 bases and 3 bases, with 11 bases remaining between them. The CDR3 loop reads CASSIRGSYYEQYF. The CDR3 DNA sequence: TGTGCCAGTAGTATAAGAGGCAGCTACTACGAGCAGTACTTC. The variable domain in full, with the rest retrieved from reference TRBV19 and TRBJ2-7, is DGGITQSPKYLFRKEGQNVTLSCEQNLNHDAMYWYRQDPGQGLRLIYYSQIVNDFQKGDIAEGYSVSREKKESFPLTVTSAQKNPTAFYLCASSIRGSYYEQYFGPGTRLTVT.

This clone was detected only a few times. In the same sample, other DNA sequences code for this CDR3. The chain joins TRBV7-9 to TRBJ2-5, with D unresolved. Trimming removed 0 bases at V and 5 bases at J, with 4 bases between. The CDR3 consists of 12 residues. Germline values: CDR1 SEHNR, CDR2 FQNEAQ (reference sequence). The CDR3: CASSLAGETQYF. CDR3 DNA sequence: TGTGCCAGCAGCTTAGCGGGGGAGACCCAGTACTTC.

This chain connects TRBV7-8 to TRBJ2-7, with TRBD2 identical over 9 bases. Germline CDR1 SGHVS, CDR2 FQNEAQ. The CDR3 is 15 amino acids. V gave up 1 base and J gave up 7 bases; unmatched junction bases: 8. In DNA, the CDR3 is TGTGCCAGCAGCTTAGGTCCTAGCGGGATAAAGGAGCAGTACTTC. Its protein is CASSLGPSGIKEQYF. The variable domain in full, with the rest retrieved from reference TRBV7-8 and TRBJ2-7, is GAGVSQSPRYKVAKRGQDVALRCDPISGHVSLFWYQQALGQGPEFLTYFQNEAQLDKSGLPSDRFFAERPEGSVSTLKIQRTQQEDSAVYLCASSLGPSGIKEQYFGPGTRLTVT.

The chain is built from TRBV7-9 and TRBJ2-1, with TRBD1 as a possible D gene (7 bases). Trimming removed 5 bases from V and 7 bases from J, with 18 bases in between. CDR3 length: 15 amino acids. The germline CDR1 and CDR2 sequences are SEHNR and FQNEAQ (reference sequence). The CDR3 protein is CASSPQGRGVNEQFF. DNA for the CDR3: TGTGCCAGCAGCCCACAGGGGCGCGGGGTAAATGAGCAGTTCTTC.

In nucleotides, the CDR3 is TGTGCCAGCAGGGGACAGGGAGAAGTCTCTGGGGCCAACGTCCTGACTTTC. Amino acid sequence: CASRGQGEVSGANVLTF. V gene TRBV25-1 combines with J gene TRBJ2-6; 9 bases match TRBD1. Germline CDR1 reads MGHDK; CDR2 reads SYGVNS. Germline trimming cut 6 bases from V and 0 bases from J; bases unmatched to any gene: 6. CDR3 length: 17 residues.

This rearrangement joins TRBV7-2 to TRBJ1-2, with D tentatively TRBD1 (5 bases). The CDR3 has 14 residues. CDR1 and CDR2 (germline): SGHTA, FQGNSA. With 0 bases removed from V and 3 bases from J, the gap between germline ends came to 8 bases. The CDR3 DNA reads as TGTGCCAGCAGCTTAGCGTCGGGGGACTATGGCTACACCTTC. Amino acids: CASSLASGDYGYTF.

This clone is a singleton in its sample. V and J are TRBV15 and TRBJ2-5, with 11 positions matching TRBD2. The J segment lost 2 bases and the V segment lost 1 base, leaving 3 bases of the junction unmatched. The CDR3 runs to 16 residues. From germline, CDR1 is LNHNV and CDR2 YYDKDF (reference sequence). Written as DNA, the CDR3 is TGTGCCACCAGCAGAGTAGCGGGAGGGCATCAAGAGACCCAGTACTTC. Amino acids: CATSRVAGGHQETQYF.

This sequence joins TRBV15 and TRBJ2-1, with D hard to call. The CDR3 consists of 14 residues. Germline lookup yields CDR1 LNHNV and CDR2 YYDKDF (reference sequence). V gave up 2 bases and J gave up 4 bases, with 9 bases separating them. CDR3 in amino acids: CATSRQTGYNEQFF. CDR3 nucleotides: TGTGCCACCAGCAGACAGACTGGATACAATGAGCAGTTCTTC.

This clone has only a few counts. The chain couples TRBV5-1 to TRBJ2-7; 15 bases are shared with TRBD2. V was pared by 7 bases and J by 3 bases, with 11 bases of the junction left unmatched. Germline values: CDR1 SGHRS, CDR2 YFSETQ. This CDR3 spans 17 amino acids. CDR3 nucleotide sequence: TGCGCCAGCGGACCAGGGACTAGCGGGAGGCATATCTACGAGCAGTACTTC. It encodes CASGPGTSGRHIYEQYF.

This sequence joins TRBV5-6 and TRBJ2-5; D not resolved. V lost 4 bases and J lost 1, with 11 bases in between. CDR1 is SGHDT and CDR2 is YYEEEE in the germline V gene. There are 14 residues in the CDR3. The CDR3 loop is CASSQDGLQETQYF. The CDR3 DNA is TGTGCCAGCAGCCAGGACGGTCTCCAAGAGACCCAGTACTTC.

This clone was detected a few times. The CDR3 DNA sequence: TGTGCCATCAGTGAGTCCGCGGGGACCTACAATGAGCAGTTCTTC. Its protein is CAISESAGTYNEQFF. The genes are TRBV10-3 and TRBJ2-1; D might be TRBD2 (6 bases). Looked up from germline, CDR1 is ENHRY and CDR2 is SYGVKD. The CDR3 length is 15 residues. V lost 0 bases, J lost 2 bases, and 8 bases lay in between.

This clone has only a few counts. The gene calls are TRBV20-1 and TRBJ2-7, with unresolved D. V lost 3 bases to trimming and J lost 4 bases, with 7 bases between them. CDR3 length: 11 residues. Per germline, CDR1 DFQATT and CDR2 SNEGSKA (reference sequence). The CDR3 protein is CSASAAYEQYF. CDR3 nucleotides: TGCAGTGCTAGTGCGGCATACGAGCAGTACTTC.

The chain is built from TRBV18 and TRBJ2-5; D perhaps matches TRBD2 (5 bases). V lost 1 base and J 5 bases, leaving 8 bases between the germline ends. There are 13 residues in the CDR3. Per the germline V gene, CDR1 is KGHSH and CDR2 is LQKENI. CDR3 sequence: CASSPQRGETQYF. CDR3 DNA: TGTGCCAGCTCACCACAACGAGGGGAGACCCAGTACTTC.

The table lists this clone with a few counts. The V gene is TRBV15, the J gene TRBJ2-7, with 8 bases lining up with TRBD1. CDR3 size: 16 residues. The germline V gene has CDR1 LNHNV and CDR2 YYDKDF (reference sequence). V shed 3 bases and J 3 bases; nucleotides not matched to a gene: 10. The CDR3 loop is CATSSPSRTGRYEQYF. CDR3 bases: TGTGCCACCAGCAGCCCTTCCAGGACAGGGCGCTACGAGCAGTACTTC.

This chain joins TRBV2 and TRBJ2-1, with a tentative D call TRBD2 (6 bases). V lost 2 bases and J 3 bases, leaving 11 bases between the germline ends. Per the germline V gene, CDR1 is SNHLY and CDR2 is FYNNEI. This CDR3 is 15 amino acids long. The DNA for the CDR3 is TGTGCCAGCAGTGAACGACGGACTAACTACAATGAGCAGTTCTTC. Translated: CASSERRTNYNEQFF. Based on the CDR3 plus reference TRBV2 and TRBJ2-1, the full variable domain is EPEVTQTPSHQVTQMGQEVILRCVPISNHLYFYWYRQILGQKVEFLVSFYNNEISEKSEIFDDQFSVERPDGSNFTLKIRSTKLEDSAMYFCASSERRTNYNEQFFGPGTRLTVL.

V is TRBV13 and J is TRBJ2-7, with D perhaps matching TRBD2 (6 bases). Germline V gene lookup returns CDR1 PRHDT and CDR2 FYEKMQ (reference sequence). V was pared by 3 bases and J by 4 bases, with 16 bases between. The CDR3 sequence is 15 residues long. The CDR3 region has the DNA TGTGCCAGCAGCTTGGGGAGGCTCTCCGGTTACGAGCAGTACTTC. Amino acid sequence: CASSLGRLSGYEQYF.

This clone was found a few times. The chain links TRBV28 to TRBJ2-1; TRBD2 matches 9 bases. CDR3 length: 14 amino acids. CDR1 MDHEN and CDR2 SYDVKM come from the germline V gene. V was clipped by 8 bases and J by 4 bases; unmatched bases: 6. The DNA for the CDR3 is TGTGCCAGCTGGAAGCTAGCGGGATACAATGAGCAGTTCTTC. This translates into CASWKLAGYNEQFF.

Note on this clone: In the same sample, other DNA sequences code for this CDR3. The chain recombines TRBV29-1 with TRBJ1-2; D possibly corresponds to TRBD1 (5 bases). Germline V gene lookup returns CDR1 SQVTM and CDR2 ANQGSEA. V lost 3 bases and J lost 8, with 10 bases in between. The CDR3 totals 11 residues. The CDR3 region is CSVDPGYGYTF. Written as DNA, the CDR3 is TGCAGCGTTGACCCAGGGTACGGCTACACCTTC.

This clone was seen only a few times. This chain joins TRBV14 and TRBJ1-1; tentatively, D is TRBD1 (5 bases). The CDR3 consists of 16 residues. Per the germline V gene, CDR1 is SGHDN and CDR2 is FVKESK. V was shortened by 0 bases and J by 0 bases, with 11 bases between the two germline ends. For the CDR3, the DNA is TGTGCCAGCAGCCAAGAGTTTGGCAGGGTGAACACTGAAGCTTTCTTT. Translated, it gives CASSQEFGRVNTEAFF.

V is TRBV4-2 and J is TRBJ2-3; 7 positions agree with TRBD1. The germline V gene has CDR1 LGHNA and CDR2 YNFKEQ. The V segment lost 4 bases and the J segment 1 base; nucleotides outside the gene matches: 5. The CDR3 spans 15 residues. The DNA of the CDR3 is TGTGCCAGCAGCCGCCGGGACAGCCGCACAGATACGCAGTATTTT. This encodes CASSRRDSRTDTQYF.

This clone was found a few times. V is TRBV30 and J is TRBJ2-1, with D possibly TRBD2 on 5 matching bases. Germline assignment: CDR1 GTSNPN and CDR2 SVGIG (reference sequence). V dropped 5 bases and J dropped 7 bases, with 9 bases sitting between them. This CDR3 spans 11 amino acids. CDR3 amino acids: CAWQTGNEQFF. CDR3 coding DNA: TGTGCCTGGCAGACGGGAAATGAGCAGTTCTTC.

V gene TRBV27 combines with J gene TRBJ2-6; the D call may be TRBD1 or TRBD2 (6 bases each). Germline values: CDR1 MNHEY, CDR2 SMNVEV (reference sequence). The CDR3 is 15 amino acids. Trimming shortened V by 7 bases and J by 6 bases, and 16 bases separated the two germline ends. The CDR3 spells CASTRRGALANVLTF. The CDR3 DNA is TGTGCCAGCACCCGTAGGGGGGCTTTGGCCAACGTCCTGACTTTC.

This clone has a handful of counts. The chain carries TRBV30 and TRBJ2-7; 10 bases are shared with TRBD2. This CDR3 is 15 amino acids long. The germline V gene has CDR1 GTSNPN and CDR2 SVGIG (reference sequence). With 5 bases clipped from V and 4 bases from J, the junction kept 11 bases outside the gene matches. The CDR3 DNA follows: TGTGCCTGGGGGGACTCCGGGACTAGCGTTTACGAGCAGTACTTC. Amino acids: CAWGDSGTSVYEQYF.

V usage is TRBV29-1 and J usage is TRBJ2-3, with a tentative D call TRBD2 (6 bases). V was clipped by 4 bases and J by 2 bases, with 13 bases between them. Per the germline V gene, CDR1 is SQVTM and CDR2 is ANQGSEA. The CDR3 spans 14 residues. This chain's CDR3 is CSVVEWTNTDTQYF. CDR3 bases: TGCAGCGTTGTTGAGTGGACTAACACAGATACGCAGTATTTT.

The chain combines TRBV12-2 with TRBJ2-5; TRBD2 reflects the table's D call only, with no check against the DNA. TRBV12-2 represents a pseudogene. There are 15 residues in the CDR3. The CDR3 protein is CASRLAAASTKTQYF. The CDR3, as DNA: TGTGCAAGTCGCTTAGCGGCGGCTAGCACCAAGACCCAGTACTTC.

The sample holds a few counts of this clone. V gene TRBV29-1 combines with J gene TRBJ2-1, with D possibly matching TRBD1 (5 bases). V lost 4 bases and J 8 bases, leaving 15 bases between the germline ends. Per the germline V gene, CDR1 is SQVTM and CDR2 is ANQGSEA. This CDR3 has 13 amino acids. The CDR3 nucleotides read TGCAGCGTTGTAGAAGGGGCGACGCATGAGCAGTTCTTC. Amino acid sequence: CSVVEGATHEQFF.

V is TRBV5-1 and J is TRBJ1-1; D gene ambiguous. The germline V gene has CDR1 SGHRS and CDR2 YFSETQ. Trimming removed 3 bases at V and 1 base at J, with 7 bases between. The CDR3 has 13 amino acids. CDR3 DNA sequence: TGCGCCAGCAGCTCTGGAGCGAACACTGAAGCTTTCTTT. Protein: CASSSGANTEAFF.

The chain combines TRBV19 with TRBJ2-5, with a tentative D call TRBD1 (6 bases). In germline, CDR1 is LNHDA, CDR2 SQIVND (reference sequence). This CDR3 contains 14 residues. Trimming shortened V by 4 bases and J by 1 base, and 10 bases separated the two germline ends. In DNA form, the CDR3 reads TGTGCCAGTAGTACAACAGGGTCCCAAGAGACCCAGTACTTC. This codes for CASSTTGSQETQYF. The full variable domain, completed using reference TRBV19 and TRBJ2-5, is DGGITQSPKYLFRKEGQNVTLSCEQNLNHDAMYWYRQDPGQGLRLIYYSQIVNDFQKGDIAEGYSVSREKKESFPLTVTSAQKNPTAFYLCASSTTGSQETQYFGPGTRLLVL.

In its sample, this clone was seen once. The genes are TRBV19 and TRBJ2-2; tentative D call: TRBD2 (6 bases). In germline, CDR1 is LNHDA, CDR2 SQIVND (reference sequence). V dropped 5 bases and J dropped 4 bases, with 14 bases sitting between them. The CDR3 sequence is 15 residues long. In nucleotides, the CDR3 is TGTGCCAGTAGTCCGCGACTAGTGCGCACCGGGGAGCTGTTTTTT. This sequence encodes CASSPRLVRTGELFF.